The 10 T cell receptor beta chains presented below share a single source sample, sequenced in a study of blood T cell repertoires in COVID-19. Data came from immunoSEQ multiplex PCR; TCRdb stores just in-frame clones and leaves some out. The sample contains about 11,000 clones, around 70% of which appear only once. The source material was peripheral blood. The origin of the receptors is a man between 60 and 75 years old with COVID-19, enrolled during active disease.

The CDR3 nucleotides are TGTGCCAGCAGCCCGAGACAGGGGGCAGGGGATACGCAGTATTTT. It is translated as CASSPRQGAGDTQYF. The chain couples TRBV9 to TRBJ2-3; 10 nucleotides align to TRBD1. V lost 4 bases, J lost 6 bases, and 8 bases stayed unmatched. This CDR3 spans 15 amino acids. Per germline, CDR1 SGDLS and CDR2 YYNGEE.

The gene calls are TRBV11-2 and TRBJ2-1; 9 nucleotides line up with TRBD1. The CDR3 has 16 amino acids. The trim removed 5 bases at V and 8 bases at J, leaving 13 bases unmatched. Germline values: CDR1 SGHAT, CDR2 FQNNGV. This CDR3 is CASSDYRDRVGDEQFF. The CDR3 DNA reads as TGTGCCAGCAGCGACTACCGGGACAGGGTGGGGGATGAGCAGTTCTTC.

The rearrangement links TRBV5-6 to TRBJ2-2; perhaps TRBD1 as D (5 bases). The ends were cut back, 0 bases at V and 11 bases at J, with 11 bases in the middle. CDR3 length: 13 amino acids. Germline V gene sequence: CDR1 SGHDT, CDR2 YYEEEE. The CDR3 DNA reads TGTGCCAGCAGCTTGGCCCCTAGGGGAGAGCTGTTTTTT. This sequence encodes CASSLAPRGELFF.

The chain has TRBV3-1 (or the pseudogene TRBV3-2) and TRBJ2-2; maybe TRBD2 (6 bases). CDR1 and CDR2 (germline): LGHDT, YNNKEL (reference sequence). There are 16 residues in the CDR3. Trimming stripped 1 base from V and 2 bases from J, with 11 bases between. The CDR3, as DNA: TGTGCCAGCAGCCAAGTGGCGGGAATAAACACCGGGGAGCTGTTTTTT. It encodes CASSQVAGINTGELFF.

The chain joins TRBV5-6 to TRBJ2-2; TRBD2 matches at 8 bases. V was pared by 1 base and J by 3 bases, with 8 bases of the junction left unmatched. This CDR3 has 17 amino acids. Germline-derived CDR1 and CDR2 are SGHDT and YYEEEE. The CDR3 loop is CASSLFASGLDTGELFF. CDR3 bases: TGTGCCAGCAGCTTGTTTGCTAGCGGGCTGGACACCGGGGAGCTGTTTTTT.

The CDR3 nucleotides read TGTGCCAGCAGTTGGAGCGCTACCCACTACGAGCAGTACTTC. It is translated as CASSWSATHYEQYF. The chain links TRBV28 to TRBJ2-7; D not certain. Germline V gene sequence: CDR1 MDHEN, CDR2 SYDVKM. This CDR3 region has 14 residues. Trimming left V 4 bases short and J 3 bases short, with 13 bases between.

This clone was counted a few times. This chain links TRBV20-1 with TRBJ1-1; D perhaps matches TRBD1 (5 bases). Germline V gene sequence: CDR1 DFQATT, CDR2 SNEGSKA (reference sequence). The CDR3 consists of 14 residues. The V gene lost 3 bases and the J gene lost 0 bases, with 11 bases spanning the gap. The CDR3 sequence: CSASRDRLNTEAFF. CDR3 DNA sequence: TGCAGTGCTAGTCGAGACAGACTGAACACTGAAGCTTTCTTT.

This clone was seen just once. The rearrangement joins TRBV7-6 to TRBJ1-5; D uncertain. The CDR3 runs to 16 residues. Germline CDR1 reads SGHVS; CDR2 reads FNYEAQ. Trimming shortened V by 3 bases and J by 7 bases, and 19 bases separated the two germline ends. The chain's CDR3 is CASSFLPGPGEQPQHF. CDR3 DNA: TGTGCCAGCAGCTTCTTACCCGGCCCGGGAGAACAGCCCCAGCATTTT.

Here the CDR3 reads CASSPNLDGGLYGYTF. In DNA, the CDR3 is TGTGCCAGCAGTCCTAACCTGGACGGGGGTCTCTATGGCTACACCTTC. The chain has TRBV6-6 and TRBJ1-2; D may be TRBD1 (5 bases). The germline V and J ends were trimmed by 5 bases and 4 bases, with 20 bases remaining between them. The CDR3 spans 16 residues. Germline-derived CDR1 and CDR2 are MNHNY and SVGAGI (reference sequence).

This chain connects TRBV7-9 to TRBJ2-3; 7 nucleotides line up with TRBD2. J gave up 0 bases and V 3 bases, and 0 bases lay outside the gene matches. Per the germline V gene, CDR1 is SEHNR and CDR2 is FQNEAQ (reference sequence). The CDR3 runs 14 residues. CDR3 coding DNA: TGTGCCAGCAGCTTTAGCGGGAGCACAGATACGCAGTATTTT. As protein: CASSFSGSTDTQYF.